This record covers a single TCR beta chain. The CDR3 spans 16 residues. Germline values: CDR1 SEHNR, CDR2 FQNEAQ (reference sequence). V gave up 3 bases and J gave up 0 bases, with 12 bases separating them. Produced via immunoSEQ multiplex PCR; TCRdb's table is partial and in-frame only. The sample includes 65,000 to 70,000 clones, 92% of them seen just once. The data stem from a study of T cells after somatic rescue of genetic block. This TCR was recovered from a middle-aged man. What was sequenced was peripheral blood mononuclear cells (PBMCs). V and J are TRBV7-9 and TRBJ1-3, with no clear D. The CDR3 DNA sequence: TGTGCCAGCAGCTTCCCCCAGGAAGTCTCTGGAAACACCATATATTTT. Translation gives CASSFPQEVSGNTIYF.